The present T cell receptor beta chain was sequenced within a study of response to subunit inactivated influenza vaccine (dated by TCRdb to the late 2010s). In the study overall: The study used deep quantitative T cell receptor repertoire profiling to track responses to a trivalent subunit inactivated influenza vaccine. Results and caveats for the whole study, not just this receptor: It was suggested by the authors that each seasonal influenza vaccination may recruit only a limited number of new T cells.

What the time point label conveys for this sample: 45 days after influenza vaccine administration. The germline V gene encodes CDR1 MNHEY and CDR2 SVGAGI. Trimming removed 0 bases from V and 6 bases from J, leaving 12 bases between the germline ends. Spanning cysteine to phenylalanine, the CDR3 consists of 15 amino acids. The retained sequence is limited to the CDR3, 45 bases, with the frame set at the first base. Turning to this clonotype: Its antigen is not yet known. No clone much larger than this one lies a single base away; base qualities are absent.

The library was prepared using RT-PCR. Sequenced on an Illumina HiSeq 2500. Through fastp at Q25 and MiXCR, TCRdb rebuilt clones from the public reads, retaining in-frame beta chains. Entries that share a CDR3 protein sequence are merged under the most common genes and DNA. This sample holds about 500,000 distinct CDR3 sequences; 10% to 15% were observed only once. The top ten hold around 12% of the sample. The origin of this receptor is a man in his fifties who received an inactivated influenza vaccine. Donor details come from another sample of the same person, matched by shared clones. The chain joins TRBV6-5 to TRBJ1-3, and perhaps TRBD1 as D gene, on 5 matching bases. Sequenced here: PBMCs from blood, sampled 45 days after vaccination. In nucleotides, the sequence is TGTGCCAGCAGTTACTCATCAGGGCTTTCAAACACCATATATTTT. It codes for CASSYSSGLSNTIYF.